The present entry profiles one T cell receptor beta chain with its context. Its specificity is not known. The sample originates from a study of T cell responses to AZD1222 COVID-19 vaccine. The study's findings and limits: Females made up more of the donors, who were largely white British, and clonal diversity may have come out too low. After the peak T cell response, and only then, were repertoires sampled. Two AZD1222 doses significantly raised spike-specific TCR breadth and depth over controls.

TCRdb keeps only in-frame clones here, not all; method: immunoSEQ multiplex PCR. This table has about 100,000 clones, approximately 96% appearing once. Looked up from germline, CDR1 is SGHRS and CDR2 is YFSETQ. This CDR3 has 14 amino acids. Deletions cut 4 bases from V and 4 bases from J, with 14 bases between. Here the sequenced sample was peripheral blood, taken on day 0 of AZD1222 vaccination. The chain employs TRBV5-1 and TRBJ1-1; D may be TRBD1 (6 bases). This clonotype originated in an adult in good health. This chain's CDR3 is CASSHGGASTEAFF. The CDR3 DNA reads TGCGCCAGCAGCCACGGGGGGGCCAGCACTGAAGCTTTCTTT. Using reference TRBV5-1 and TRBJ1-1 for the parts outside the CDR3, the full variable domain is KAGVTQTPRYLIKTRGQQVTLSCSPISGHRSVSWYQQTPGQGLQFLFEYFSETQRNKGNFPGRFSGRQFSNSRSEMNVSTLELGDSALYLCASSHGGASTEAFFGQGTRLTVV.